This T cell receptor (beta chain) originates from a study of cytomegalovirus exposure and HLA in healthy donors. Study information: Unique TCRs from HLA-typed donors, 65 million to 85 million of them, were held in an early data release.

Study-wide findings and caveats: An analysis was carried out at a later point. It showed that HLA-associated TCR beta chains were more clonally expanded than equally common non-associated chains. TCR beta sequences reportedly predicted most subjects' HLA-A and HLA-B alleles accurately.

Regarding this clone: Its antigen is undetermined.

The PCR had 60 Vbeta and 13 Jbeta primers. Sequenced by immunoSEQ multiplex PCR; TCRdb stores in-frame clones only, minus some. The table includes more than 95,000 clones, approximately 73% detected once. This CDR3 is built from 13 residues. CDR1 is SGDLS and CDR2 is YYNGEE in the germline V gene. The V gene lost 3 bases and the J gene lost 4 bases, with 9 bases spanning the gap. Healthy bone marrow donors formed the donor group. The TCR was taken from a woman between 18 and 30 years old in good health and CMV-seropositive. The chain links TRBV9 to TRBJ2-3; D might be TRBD2 (6 bases). Sample: PBMCs. The CDR3 bases are TGTGCCAGCAGCGCGACTAGTCCAGATACGCAGTATTTT. Residues: CASSATSPDTQYF.